This T cell receptor (beta chain) was captured by sequencing in a study of T-cell reconstitution after alpha-beta-depleted transplantation in children. Study-wide findings and caveats: At the one-year point after transplant, T-cell counts and TCRbeta diversity were found to come mostly from T cells that had been newly produced. Surviving recipient T cells and thymic progenitors produced the high day-60 TCRbeta diversity seen in some patients. Where alpha-beta T cells came from about two months after transplant was reportedly several hundred expanded graft clones.

Regarding this clonotype: The antigen remains unidentified.

V was pared by 7 bases and J by 2 bases, with 12 bases of the junction left unmatched. CDR1 is MNHEY and CDR2 is SMNVEV in the germline V gene (reference sequence). The CDR3 runs 16 residues. Unique molecular identifiers featured in how the TCRbeta library was prepared. Each CDR3 protein gets one entry after TCRdb re-called the PCR reads with MiXCR. This table holds hundreds of thousands of distinct CDR3 sequences, 10% to 15% found once. The specimen comprised PBMCs, mostly from graft donor cells, sampled 360 days after TCRalphabeta/CD19-depleted stem cell transplant. The chain uses TRBV27 and TRBJ2-7, with TRBD2 matching over 9 bases. The receptor's source is a male patient aged 10 to 17 who had a stem cell transplant for acute myeloid leukemia, so the T cells may come from the graft donor. The CDR3 coding sequence is TGTGCCAGCACCGTGATAGCGGGAGCATCGACCTACGAGCAGTACTTC. As protein: CASTVIAGASTYEQYF.